The 11 T cell receptor beta chains given below trace back to one sample, sequenced in a study of metastatic and nonmetastatic thyroid tumors. Each patient went into thyroid surgery without having received any treatment. TCRdb re-clonotyped the PCR reads via MiXCR. This sample has about 19,000 clones; roughly a quarter occur once, and the top ten carry 10% to 13%. The specimen sequenced was tumor tissue. These receptor sequences come from a female donor with papillary thyroid cancer or a benign thyroid nodule (not recorded which). Some clones in this sample may be carry-over from other donors' samples.

Points on this clone: Its ends do not fully match the called genes, so a read error is possible. The rearrangement uses TRBV5-1 and TRBJ1-1; D remains ambiguous. The CDR3 is 14 residues long. Germline-derived CDR1 and CDR2 are SGHRS and YFSETQ. CDR3 nucleotide sequence: TGCGCCAGCAGTTACTACGACCCGAACACCGAAGCTTTCTTT. Amino acids: CASSYYDPNTEAFF.

V gene TRBV7-2 combines with J gene TRBJ1-2; maybe TRBD1 (6 bases). Germline CDR1 reads SGHTA; CDR2 reads FQGNSA. The CDR3 contains 15 residues. The V and J ends lost 1 base and 1 base respectively, with 10 bases between them. The CDR3 protein is CASSLDPGVNYGYTF. Written as DNA, the CDR3 is TGTGCCAGCAGCTTAGACCCAGGGGTTAACTATGGCTACACCTTC.

This clone has a count of ten or more. The rearrangement uses TRBV12-5 and TRBJ2-3, with D tentatively TRBD1 or TRBD2 (5 bases each). The CDR3 spans 15 residues. Germline lookup yields CDR1 LGHNT and CDR2 FRNRAP. Trimming pared 7 bases from V and 2 bases from J, leaving 16 bases between. The CDR3 DNA sequence: TGTGCTAGTGCCCTATATGGGGGTACCACAGATACGCAGTATTTT. Translating gives CASALYGGTTDTQYF.

In its sample, this clone was seen a few times. This rearrangement joins TRBV19 to TRBJ1-1, with 7 bases aligning to TRBD1. This CDR3 contains 15 residues. Germline V gene lookup returns CDR1 LNHDA and CDR2 SQIVND (reference sequence). V trimming: 7 bases; J trimming: 5 bases; junction bases outside the gene matches: 13. CDR3 sequence: CASKGGRQGDTEAFF. The DNA of the CDR3 is TGTGCCAGTAAGGGGGGTCGACAGGGCGATACTGAAGCTTTCTTT.

The table lists this clone with many counts. This sequence joins TRBV4-1 and TRBJ1-3; possible D gene TRBD1, 5 bases. The V and J ends lost 2 bases and 8 bases respectively, with 13 bases between them. The germline V gene has CDR1 MGHRA and CDR2 YSYEKL. CDR3 size: 14 residues. This CDR3 reads CASSQRRTSDTIYF. CDR3 bases: TGCGCCAGCAGCCAACGTAGGACATCGGACACCATATATTTT.

This clone occurred many times. Relative to the germline gene, one junction end is altered; a read error may explain this. The V gene is TRBV27, the J gene TRBJ2-3; no reliable D call. Per germline, CDR1 MNHEY and CDR2 SMNVEV (reference sequence). The CDR3 runs 15 residues. In DNA form, the CDR3 reads TGTGCCAGCAGTTTATCGAATACACTCGTGGATACGCGGTATTTT. Its protein is CASSLSNTLVDTRYF.

This clone came up many times. The chain couples TRBV12-3 or TRBV12-4 to TRBJ1-1; 10 bases are a match to TRBD1. Trimming took 2 bases from V and 1 from J; bases not matched to a gene: 13. This CDR3 spans 19 amino acids. CDR3 amino acids: CASSLRDRGRGFRNTEAFF. The CDR3 bases are TGTGCCAGCAGTTTACGGGACAGGGGCCGTGGTTTTAGGAACACTGAAGCTTTCTTT.

Notes on this clone: This clone may be a read error of a much larger clone one base away. V is TRBV7-9 and J is TRBJ2-5; possibly TRBD1 or TRBD2 for D (5 bases each). The V gene's germline CDR1 is SEHNR and CDR2 FQNEAQ (reference sequence). The V end lost 3 bases, the J end lost 5 bases, and 13 bases lay between the germline ends. The CDR3 is 14 amino acids. The CDR3 here is CASSFEGPAETQYF. The CDR3, as DNA: TGTGCCAGCAGCTTTGAGGGGCCTGCGGAGACCCAGTACTTC. Combining the CDR3 with reference TRBV7-9 and TRBJ2-5 gives the whole variable domain DTGVSQNPRHKITKRGQNVTFRCDPISEHNRLYWYRQTLGQGPEFLTYFQNEAQLEKSRLLSDRFSAERPKGSFSTLEIQRTEQGDSAMYLCASSFEGPAETQYFGPGTRLLVL.

In this sample, this clone turned up once. This chain connects TRBV2 to TRBJ1-4; TRBD1 matches 10 bases. CDR1 and CDR2 from the germline V gene are SNHLY and FYNNEI. After removal of 7 bases from V and 7 bases from J, the junction contained 15 bases not matched to a gene. The CDR3 loop spans 17 amino acids. The CDR3 nucleotides read TGTGCCAGCATATTAGGGGACAGGGGACGACCTAGTGAAAAACTGTTTTTT. This codes for CASILGDRGRPSEKLFF.

Only one count was recorded for this clone. The chain has TRBV7-2 and TRBJ1-1; D gene ambiguous. V gave up 2 bases and J gave up 1 base, with 8 bases separating them. The CDR3 loop spans 14 amino acids. Germline CDR1 SGHTA, CDR2 FQGNSA. This CDR3 reads CASSLLGQNTEAFF. The CDR3 DNA sequence: TGTGCCAGCAGCTTATTAGGGCAGAACACTGAAGCTTTCTTT.

By share, this clone counts as medium-sized. This chain links TRBV6-1 with TRBJ2-3; D remains unclear. The germline CDR1 and CDR2 sequences are MNHNS and SASEGT. The CDR3 totals 16 residues. The V end lost 4 bases, the J end lost 2 bases, and 16 bases lay between the germline ends. The CDR3 bases are TGTGCCAGCAGTGGGGTTTGGGGAACATCCACAGATACGCAGTATTTT. This sequence encodes CASSGVWGTSTDTQYF.